This T cell receptor (beta chain) was identified during a study of control samples from healthy donors and cancer patients. Assay used: immunoSEQ multiplex PCR; TCRdb lists only in-frame clones, some missing. The sample lists 150,000 to 200,000 clones, around 90% occurring once. CDR1 and CDR2 (germline): SQVTM, ANQGSEA. The CDR3 totals 12 residues. Losses at the gene ends were 6 bases for V and 2 bases for J; bases not matched to a gene: 4. In this sample, this clone turned up once. The chain links TRBV29-1 to TRBJ2-7; 7 nucleotides match TRBD1. The specimen was blood. The sequence was collected from a young man in good health. CDR3 sequence reads: CSVRQGPYEQYF. In DNA, the CDR3 is TGCAGCGTGCGACAGGGTCCCTACGAGCAGTACTTC.